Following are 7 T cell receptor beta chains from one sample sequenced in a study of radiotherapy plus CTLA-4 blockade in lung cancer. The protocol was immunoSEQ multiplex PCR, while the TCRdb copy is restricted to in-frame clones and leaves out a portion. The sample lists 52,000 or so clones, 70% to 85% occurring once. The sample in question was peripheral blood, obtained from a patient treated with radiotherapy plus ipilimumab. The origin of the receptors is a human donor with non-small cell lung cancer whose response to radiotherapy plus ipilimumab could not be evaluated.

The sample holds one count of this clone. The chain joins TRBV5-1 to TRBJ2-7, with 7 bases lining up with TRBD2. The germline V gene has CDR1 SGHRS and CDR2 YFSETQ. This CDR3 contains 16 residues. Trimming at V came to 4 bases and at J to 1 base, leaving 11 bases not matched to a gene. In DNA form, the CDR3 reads TGCGCCAGCAGCCTTGCGGGAGCGGGACCGTCCTACGAGCAGTACTTC. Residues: CASSLAGAGPSYEQYF.

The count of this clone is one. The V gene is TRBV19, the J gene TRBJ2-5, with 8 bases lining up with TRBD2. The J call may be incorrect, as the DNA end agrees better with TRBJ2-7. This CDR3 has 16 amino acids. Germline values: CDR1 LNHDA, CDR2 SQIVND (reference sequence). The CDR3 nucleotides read TGTGCCAGTAGTACCCTCTTGGCGGGAGGCCCCTACGAGCAGTACTTC. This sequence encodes CASSTLLAGGPYEQYF.

This CDR3 is CASSDFNYPEAFF. In nucleotides, the CDR3 is TGTGCCAGCAGCGACTTCAACTACCCTGAAGCTTTCTTT. The chain carries TRBV5-4 and TRBJ1-1; no firm D call. Trimming removed 4 bases at V and 6 bases at J, with 13 bases between. The CDR3 contains 13 residues. Germline V gives CDR1 SGHNT, CDR2 YYREEE (reference sequence).

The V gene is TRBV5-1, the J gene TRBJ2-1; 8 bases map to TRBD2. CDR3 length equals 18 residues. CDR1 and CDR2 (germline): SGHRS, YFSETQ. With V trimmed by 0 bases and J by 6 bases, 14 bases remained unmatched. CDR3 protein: CASSLAKSGGQQVNEQFF. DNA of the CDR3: TGCGCCAGCAGCTTGGCCAAAAGCGGGGGCCAACAAGTCAATGAGCAGTTCTTC.

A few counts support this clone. The CDR3 is CSALPRSEQFF. The CDR3 DNA is TGCAGTGCTTTACCCCGGAGTGAGCAGTTCTTC. The chain couples TRBV20-1 to TRBJ2-1; no reliable D call. Germline V gene sequence: CDR1 DFQATT, CDR2 SNEGSKA (reference sequence). The CDR3 consists of 11 residues. Trimming took off 5 bases at V and 9 bases at J, with 11 bases between the two ends.

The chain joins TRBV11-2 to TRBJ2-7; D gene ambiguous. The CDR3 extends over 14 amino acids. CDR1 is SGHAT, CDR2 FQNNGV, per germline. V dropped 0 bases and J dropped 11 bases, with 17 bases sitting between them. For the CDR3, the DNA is TGTGCCAGCAGCTTAGATCGGAGTGGTAGGCAGAAGTACTTC. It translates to CASSLDRSGRQKYF.

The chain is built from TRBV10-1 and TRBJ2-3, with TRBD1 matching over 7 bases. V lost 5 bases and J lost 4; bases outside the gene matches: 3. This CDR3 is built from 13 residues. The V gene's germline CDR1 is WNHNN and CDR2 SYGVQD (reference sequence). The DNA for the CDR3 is TGCGCCAGCAGTAGACAGGGCTCAGATACGCAGTATTTT. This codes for CASSRQGSDTQYF.